The clone carrying this T cell receptor (beta chain) has only one observation. Antigen specificity is unknown. The sample is drawn from a study of shared clonotypes between healthy human individuals. Study results and caveats: Sampling covered blood only; tissue repertoires likely differ. Rarefaction revealed incomplete sorted-subset sequencing despite large depth.

The CDR3 is 14 amino acids. The germline V and J ends were trimmed by 3 bases and 6 bases, with 12 bases remaining between them. The germline gives CDR1 MNHNY, CDR2 SVGAGI (reference sequence). It was across several immunoSEQ plates that each subset's genomic DNA was evenly split. Assay used: immunoSEQ multiplex PCR; TCRdb lists only in-frame clones, some missing. Of under 1,100,000 clones listed, about four fifths were seen once; the top ten hold around 0.61%. The material sequenced was memory CD4+ T cells from PBMCs. Described subset: CD45RA-negative fraction. This TCR came from a man younger than 35 in good health. Some clones in this sample may be carry-over from other donors' samples. The chain recombines TRBV6-6 with TRBJ1-5, with D maybe TRBD1 (6 bases). CDR3 sequence: CASSYPQGSQPQHF. The CDR3 coding sequence is TGTGCCAGCAGTTATCCCCAGGGGAGTCAGCCCCAGCATTTT.